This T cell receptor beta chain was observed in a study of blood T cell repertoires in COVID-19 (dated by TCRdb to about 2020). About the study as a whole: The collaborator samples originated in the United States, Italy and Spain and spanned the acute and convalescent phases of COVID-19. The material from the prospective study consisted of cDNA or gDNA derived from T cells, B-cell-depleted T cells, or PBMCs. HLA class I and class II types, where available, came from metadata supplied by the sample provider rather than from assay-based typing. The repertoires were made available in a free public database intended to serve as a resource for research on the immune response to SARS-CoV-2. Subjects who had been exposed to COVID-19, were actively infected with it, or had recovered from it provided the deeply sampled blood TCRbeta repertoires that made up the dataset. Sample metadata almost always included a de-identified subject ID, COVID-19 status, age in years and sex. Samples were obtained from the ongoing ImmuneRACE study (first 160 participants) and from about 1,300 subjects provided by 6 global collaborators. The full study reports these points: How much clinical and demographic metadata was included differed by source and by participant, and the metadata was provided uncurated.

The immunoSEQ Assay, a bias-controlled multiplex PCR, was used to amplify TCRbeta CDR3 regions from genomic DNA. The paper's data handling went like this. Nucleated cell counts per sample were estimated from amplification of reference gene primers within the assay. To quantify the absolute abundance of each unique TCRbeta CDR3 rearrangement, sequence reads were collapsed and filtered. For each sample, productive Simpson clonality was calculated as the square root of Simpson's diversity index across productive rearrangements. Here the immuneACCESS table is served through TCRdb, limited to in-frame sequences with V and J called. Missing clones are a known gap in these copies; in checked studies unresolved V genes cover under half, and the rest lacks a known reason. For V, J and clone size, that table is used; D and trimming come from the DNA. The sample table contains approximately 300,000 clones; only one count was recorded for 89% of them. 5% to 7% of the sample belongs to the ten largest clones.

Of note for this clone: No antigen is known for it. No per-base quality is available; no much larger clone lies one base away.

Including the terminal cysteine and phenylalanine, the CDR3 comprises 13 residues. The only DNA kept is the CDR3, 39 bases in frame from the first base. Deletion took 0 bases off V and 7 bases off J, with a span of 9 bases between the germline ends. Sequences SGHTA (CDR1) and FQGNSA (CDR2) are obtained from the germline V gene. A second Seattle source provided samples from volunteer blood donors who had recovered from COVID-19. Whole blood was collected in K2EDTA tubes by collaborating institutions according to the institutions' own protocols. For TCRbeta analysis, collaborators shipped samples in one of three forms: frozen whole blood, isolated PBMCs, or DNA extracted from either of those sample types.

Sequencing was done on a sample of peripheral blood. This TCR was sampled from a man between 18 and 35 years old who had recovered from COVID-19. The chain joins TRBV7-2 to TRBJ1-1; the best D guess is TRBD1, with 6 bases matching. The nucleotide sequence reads TGTGCCAGCAGCTTAGCAGGGGGACGTGAAGCTTTCTTT. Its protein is CASSLAGGREAFF.